This TCR beta chain was sequenced for a study of blood T cell repertoires in COVID-19. V lost 4 bases and J lost 5, with 17 bases in between. CDR1 and CDR2 from the germline V gene are SGHTA and FQGNSA. This CDR3 is 15 amino acids long. This table comes from immunoSEQ multiplex PCR, and its TCRdb copy is limited to in-frame clones, with some not included. The data show under 100,000 clones, with approximately 86% seen just once and roughly 5% held by the top ten. Sequencing was done on a sample of peripheral blood. This TCR was recovered from a man aged 40-49 years with acute or convalescent COVID-19. J is TRBJ1-2 and V is TRBV7-2, with D perhaps TRBD1 (6 bases). The chain's CDR3 is CASSSIRGTGYGYTF. The DNA of the CDR3 is TGTGCCAGCAGCTCAATCAGGGGAACAGGGTATGGCTACACCTTC.